This T cell receptor beta chain came from a study of blood T cell repertoires in COVID-19. The germline gives CDR1 SNHLY, CDR2 FYNNEI. J gave up 6 bases and V 3 bases, and 1 base lay outside the gene matches. The CDR3 is 14 residues long. In the original analysis: Reference gene primers were amplified, and this amplification served to estimate nucleated cell counts. Generated by immunoSEQ multiplex PCR, the TCRdb table keeps only in-frame clones and is missing some. That table gives V, J and clone size, and the DNA gave D and trimming. The table includes 300,000 to 350,000 clones, about 91% detected once. Followed longitudinally, the Seattle patients had been enrolled during active infection.

The chain combines TRBV2 with TRBJ2-7; the match to TRBD2 covers 14 bases. This TCR came from a man aged 25 to 45 with COVID-19, enrolled during active disease. The sequencing input was peripheral blood. The DNA of the CDR3 is TGTGCCAGCAGTGAGGGACTAGCGGGGGCCGAGCAGTACTTC. This codes for CASSEGLAGAEQYF.